These T cell receptor beta chains were read from a single sample in a study of identical twins. TCRdb redid the calling of the 5' RACE reads with MiXCR, one entry per CDR3 protein. Here the sample spans about 390,000 distinct CDR3 sequences, about 10% being singletons. The sequencing input was naive T cells sorted from blood. The receptors come from a woman between 45 and 60 years old in good health. Each CDR3 is given with its conserved first and last residue. Clone size is stated in some rows and not others, as once, few, many or a class when expanded.

abundance	len	v_gene	CDR3aa
many	14	TRBV5-1	CASSLKSPFAKLFF
NA	19	TRBV20-1	CSARDQFMASGSRSYEQYF
few	15	TRBV29-1	CSVELTGGAGDEQFF
many	17	TRBV9	CASSVAFGGRIAGELFF
many	10	TRBV5-1	CASLPNEQFF
many	16	TRBV5-1	CASSSGLAGGPGEQFF
few	15	TRBV5-1	CASSLASGGRDGYTF
few	15	TRBV11-3	CASSSTGTNTGEQFF
many	16	TRBV4-1	CASSPVEGQGNSPLHF
many	15	TRBV27	CASSPGTSGRNEQFF
NA	14	TRBV27	CASRDLGNNQPQHF
few	14	TRBV28	CASTLQGGGYEQYF
many	13	TRBV4-1	CASSHRADTEAFF
NA	14	TRBV12-3/TRBV12-4	CASSLTGGWSEAFF
NA	10	TRBV5-8	CASSEGEQFF
few	15	TRBV12-3/TRBV12-4	CASSALRDHQETQYF
few	16	TRBV4-1	CASSTLDSTLTGELFF
few	15	TRBV7-3	CASSLGDSLPYEQYF
few	18	TRBV19	CASSVGSGQGLRADTQYF
NA	15	TRBV12-3/TRBV12-4	CASSFRDRAGDEAFF
NA	14	TRBV7-9	CASSLARGSSEQFF
many	10	TRBV29-1	CSVRGNTQYF
many	12	TRBV29-1	CSCRRATGELFF
many	13	TRBV5-1	CASSLLTASGYTF
NA	14	TRBV13	CASSSGTRDYEQYF
few	16	TRBV24-1	CATSDFSGTNPNEQFF
few	14	TRBV12-3/TRBV12-4	CASSFTGAADEQFF
NA	17	TRBV7-9	CASSTKLTGQGKETQYF
few	13	TRBV28	CASTVSSYNEQFF
few	15	TRBV5-1	CASSLAAGRLETQYF
few	13	TRBV5-6	CASSLGPFWLGTF
NA	16	TRBV5-1	CASSLVGDRGFGEQYF
many	15	TRBV5-1	CASSWGDSHYNEQFF